This paragraph reports one TCR beta chain. The data were taken from a study of blood T cell repertoires in COVID-19. Overall study: Whether acute or convalescent, the COVID-19 samples came from the United States, Italy and Spain. T cells, B-cell-depleted T cells, or PBMCs supplied cDNA or gDNA.

The CDR3 consists of 14 residues. Germline loops: CDR1 LNHDA, CDR2 SQIVND (reference sequence). V gave up 7 bases and J gave up 6 bases, with 15 bases separating them. Sequencing was performed with immunoSEQ multiplex PCR; in TCRdb, only in-frame clones are kept and a portion is missing. The sample has around 170,000 clones, around two thirds seen once. The receptor comes from a woman of 80 years or more with acute or convalescent COVID-19. Sequenced input: peripheral blood. J is TRBJ1-4 and V is TRBV19; perhaps TRBD1 as D (5 bases). This chain's CDR3 is CASTPDKNHEKLFF. In DNA form, the CDR3 reads TGTGCCAGTACCCCGGACAAGAACCATGAAAAACTGTTTTTT.